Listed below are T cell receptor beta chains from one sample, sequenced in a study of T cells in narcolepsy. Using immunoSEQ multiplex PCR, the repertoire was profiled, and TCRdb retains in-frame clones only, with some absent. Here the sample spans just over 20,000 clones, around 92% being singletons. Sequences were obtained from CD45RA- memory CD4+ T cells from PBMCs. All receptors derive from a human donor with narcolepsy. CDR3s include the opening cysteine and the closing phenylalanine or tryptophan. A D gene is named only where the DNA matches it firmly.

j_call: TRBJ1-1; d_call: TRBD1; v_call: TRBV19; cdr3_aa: CASSPGTANTEAFF
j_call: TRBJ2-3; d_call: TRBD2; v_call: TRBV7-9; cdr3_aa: CASSLWFASGSYADTQYF
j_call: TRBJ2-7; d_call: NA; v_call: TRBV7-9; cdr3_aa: CASSRLTDYPYF
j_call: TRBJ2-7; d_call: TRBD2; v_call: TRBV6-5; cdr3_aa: CASRRTSQGSYEQYF
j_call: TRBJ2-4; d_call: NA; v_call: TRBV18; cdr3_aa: CASSPPEGGLTKNIQYF
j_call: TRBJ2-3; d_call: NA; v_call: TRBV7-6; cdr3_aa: CASSSYRESGTDTQYF
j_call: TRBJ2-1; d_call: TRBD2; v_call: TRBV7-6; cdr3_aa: CASSPRTSGAHEQFF
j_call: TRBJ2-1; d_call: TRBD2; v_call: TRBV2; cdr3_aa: CASRLAETTYNEQFF
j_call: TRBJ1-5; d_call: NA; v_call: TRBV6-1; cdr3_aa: CASSKTGKRNQPQHF
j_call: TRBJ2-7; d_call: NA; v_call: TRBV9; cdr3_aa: CASSVDGPSYEQYF
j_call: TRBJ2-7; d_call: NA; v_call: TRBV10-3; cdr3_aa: CAISELQGPYEQYF